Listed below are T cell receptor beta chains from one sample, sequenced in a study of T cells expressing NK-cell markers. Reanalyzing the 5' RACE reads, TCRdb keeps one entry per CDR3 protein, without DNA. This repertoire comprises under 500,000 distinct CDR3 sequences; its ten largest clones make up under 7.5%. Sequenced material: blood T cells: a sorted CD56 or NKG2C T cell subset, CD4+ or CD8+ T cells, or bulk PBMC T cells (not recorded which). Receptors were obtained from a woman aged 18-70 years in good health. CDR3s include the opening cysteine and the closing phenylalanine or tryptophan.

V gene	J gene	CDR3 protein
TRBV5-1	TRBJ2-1	CASSWTVGEQFF
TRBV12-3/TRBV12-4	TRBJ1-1	CASSLIGTEAFF
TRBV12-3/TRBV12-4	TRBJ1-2	CASTSGQPHGYTF
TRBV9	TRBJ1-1	CASTDTLGTEAFF
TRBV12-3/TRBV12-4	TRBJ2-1	CASSWHNEQFF
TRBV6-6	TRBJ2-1	CASSYSYNNEQFF
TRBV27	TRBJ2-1	CASSDIGNEQFF
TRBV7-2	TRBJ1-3	CASSLAATTGNTIYF
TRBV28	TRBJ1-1	CASSLRDGDSEAFF
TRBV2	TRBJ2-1	CASSAGQRSEQFF
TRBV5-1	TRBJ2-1	CASSPDPFGINEQFF
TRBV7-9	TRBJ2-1	CASSPRRSQVAYNEQFF
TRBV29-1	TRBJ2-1	CSVVEGDRVGDEQFF
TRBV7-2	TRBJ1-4	CASSLGHRNEKLFF
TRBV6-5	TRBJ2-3	CASSYRGRDTQYF
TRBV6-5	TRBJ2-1	CASSYPDGGNEQFF
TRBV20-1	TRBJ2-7	CSAGWREGSYEQYF
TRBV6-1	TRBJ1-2	CASSEGGYGYTF
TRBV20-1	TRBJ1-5	CSARTGNQPQHF
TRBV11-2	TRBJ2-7	CASSRTYRSSGTIRDEQYF
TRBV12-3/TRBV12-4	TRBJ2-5	CASSSPKGPQETQYF
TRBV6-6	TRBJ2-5	CASRNRQETQYF